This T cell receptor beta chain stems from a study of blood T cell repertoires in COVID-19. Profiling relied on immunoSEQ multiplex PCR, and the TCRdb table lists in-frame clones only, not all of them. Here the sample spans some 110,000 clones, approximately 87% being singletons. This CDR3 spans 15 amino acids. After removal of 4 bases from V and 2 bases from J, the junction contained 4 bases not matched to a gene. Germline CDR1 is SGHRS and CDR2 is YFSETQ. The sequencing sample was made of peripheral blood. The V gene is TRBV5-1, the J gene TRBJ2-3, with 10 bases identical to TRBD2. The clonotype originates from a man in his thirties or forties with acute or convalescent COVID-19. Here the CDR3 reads CASSPGTSATDTQYF. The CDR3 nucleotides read TGCGCCAGCAGCCCCGGGACTAGCGCCACAGATACGCAGTATTTT.